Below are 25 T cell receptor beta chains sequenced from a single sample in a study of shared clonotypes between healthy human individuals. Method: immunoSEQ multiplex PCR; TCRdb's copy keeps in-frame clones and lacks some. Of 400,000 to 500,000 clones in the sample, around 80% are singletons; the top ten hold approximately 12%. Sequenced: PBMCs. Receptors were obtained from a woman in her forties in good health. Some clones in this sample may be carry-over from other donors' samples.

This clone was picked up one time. CDR3 in amino acids: CASSHSGSVYNEQFF. DNA for the CDR3: TGTGCCAGCAGCCATAGCGGGAGTGTCTACAATGAGCAGTTCTTC. The genes are TRBV14 and TRBJ2-1, with TRBD2 matching 9 bases. There are 15 residues in the CDR3. V trimming: 3 bases; J trimming: 3 bases; junction bases outside the gene matches: 3. Germline V gene data show CDR1 as SGHDN and CDR2 as FVKESK.

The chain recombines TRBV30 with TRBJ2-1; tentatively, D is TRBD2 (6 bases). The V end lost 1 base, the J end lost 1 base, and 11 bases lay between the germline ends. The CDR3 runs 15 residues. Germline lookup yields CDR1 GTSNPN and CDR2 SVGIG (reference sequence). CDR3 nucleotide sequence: TGTGCCTGGAGTGAGGTTAGCGGATCCTACAATGAGCAGTTCTTC. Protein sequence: CAWSEVSGSYNEQFF.

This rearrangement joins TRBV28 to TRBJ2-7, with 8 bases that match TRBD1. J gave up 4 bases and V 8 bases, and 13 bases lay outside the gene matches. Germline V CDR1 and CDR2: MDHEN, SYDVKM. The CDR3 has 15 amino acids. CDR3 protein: CASCSPAGGWYEQYF. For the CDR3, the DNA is TGTGCCAGCTGTTCCCCTGCAGGGGGCTGGTACGAGCAGTACTTC.

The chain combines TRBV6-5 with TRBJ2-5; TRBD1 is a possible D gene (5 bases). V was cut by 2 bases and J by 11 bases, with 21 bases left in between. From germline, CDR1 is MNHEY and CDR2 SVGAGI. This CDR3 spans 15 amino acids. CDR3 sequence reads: CASSYILGAPGEQYF. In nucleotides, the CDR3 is TGTGCCAGCAGTTACATCCTTGGGGCCCCAGGAGAGCAGTACTTC.

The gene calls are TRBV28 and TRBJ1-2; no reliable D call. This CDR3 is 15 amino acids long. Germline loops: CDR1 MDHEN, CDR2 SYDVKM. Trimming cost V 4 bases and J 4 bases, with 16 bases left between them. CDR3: CASSSGVSNLYGYTF. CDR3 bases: TGTGCCAGCAGTTCTGGGGTCTCCAACCTCTATGGCTACACCTTC.

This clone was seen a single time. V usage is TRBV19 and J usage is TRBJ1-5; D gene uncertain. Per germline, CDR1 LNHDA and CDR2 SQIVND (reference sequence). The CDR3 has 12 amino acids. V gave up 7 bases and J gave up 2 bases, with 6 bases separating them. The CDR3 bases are TGTGCCAGTACTTTGGGCAATCAGCCCCAGCATTTT. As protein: CASTLGNQPQHF. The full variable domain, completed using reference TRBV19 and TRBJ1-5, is DGGITQSPKYLFRKEGQNVTLSCEQNLNHDAMYWYRQDPGQGLRLIYYSQIVNDFQKGDIAEGYSVSREKKESFPLTVTSAQKNPTAFYLCASTLGNQPQHFGDGTRLSIL.

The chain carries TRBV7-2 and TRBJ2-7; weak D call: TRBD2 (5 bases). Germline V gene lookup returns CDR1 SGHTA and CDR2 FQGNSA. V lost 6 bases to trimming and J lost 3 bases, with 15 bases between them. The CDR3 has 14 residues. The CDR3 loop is CASSRTPGLYEQYF. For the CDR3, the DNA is TGTGCCAGCAGTCGGACCCCTGGACTCTACGAGCAGTACTTC.

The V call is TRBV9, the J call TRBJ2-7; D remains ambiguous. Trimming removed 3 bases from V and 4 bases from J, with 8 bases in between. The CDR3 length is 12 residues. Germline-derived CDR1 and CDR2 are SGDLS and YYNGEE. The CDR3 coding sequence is TGTGCCAGCAGCGCGGACGGTTACGAGCAGTACTTC. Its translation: CASSADGYEQYF.

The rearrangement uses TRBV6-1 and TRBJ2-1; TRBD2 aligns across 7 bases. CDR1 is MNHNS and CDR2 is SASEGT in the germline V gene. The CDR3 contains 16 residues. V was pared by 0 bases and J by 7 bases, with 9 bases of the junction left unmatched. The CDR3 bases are TGTGCCAGCAGTGAAGCCCCGGGAGGCCTAGGGAATGAGCAGTTCTTC. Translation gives CASSEAPGGLGNEQFF.

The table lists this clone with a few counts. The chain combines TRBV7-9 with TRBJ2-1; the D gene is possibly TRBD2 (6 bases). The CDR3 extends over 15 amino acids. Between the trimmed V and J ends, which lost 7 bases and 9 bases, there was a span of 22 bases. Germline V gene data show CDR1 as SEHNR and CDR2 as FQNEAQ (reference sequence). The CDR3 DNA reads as TGTGCCAGCACCCCGGGGGTGGAACTAAAATCTGAGCAGTTCTTC. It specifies CASTPGVELKSEQFF.

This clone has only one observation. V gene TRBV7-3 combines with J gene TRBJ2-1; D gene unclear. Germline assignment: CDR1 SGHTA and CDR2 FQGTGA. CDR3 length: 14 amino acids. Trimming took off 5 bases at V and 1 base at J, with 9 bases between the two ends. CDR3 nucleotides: TGTGCCAGCAGCCCACTACCTTCCTACAATGAGCAGTTCTTC. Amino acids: CASSPLPSYNEQFF.

The CDR3 DNA reads as TGTGCCAGCAGTCAAGGTAGAGGATCGTCTGGCACAGATACGCAGTATTTT. It codes for CASSQGRGSSGTDTQYF. V usage is TRBV25-1 and J usage is TRBJ2-3, with D uncertain. This CDR3 is built from 17 residues. Germline V gene data show CDR1 as MGHDK and CDR2 as SYGVNS. With 5 bases removed from V and 1 base from J, the gap between germline ends came to 19 bases.

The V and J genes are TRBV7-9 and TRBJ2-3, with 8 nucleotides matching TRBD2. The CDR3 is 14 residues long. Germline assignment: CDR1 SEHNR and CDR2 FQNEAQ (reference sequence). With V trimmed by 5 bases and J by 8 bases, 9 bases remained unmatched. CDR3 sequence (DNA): TGTGCCAGCAGCATCGGGACTAGTCTCGCTACGCAGTATTTT. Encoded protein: CASSIGTSLATQYF.

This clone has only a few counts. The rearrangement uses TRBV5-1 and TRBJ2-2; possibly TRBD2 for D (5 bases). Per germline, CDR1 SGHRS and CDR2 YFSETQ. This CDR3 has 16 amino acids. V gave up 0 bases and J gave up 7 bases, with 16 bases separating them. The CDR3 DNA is TGCGCCAGCAGCTTGGATGCGGGCGGGTTCGGCGGGGAGCTGTTTTTT. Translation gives CASSLDAGGFGGELFF.

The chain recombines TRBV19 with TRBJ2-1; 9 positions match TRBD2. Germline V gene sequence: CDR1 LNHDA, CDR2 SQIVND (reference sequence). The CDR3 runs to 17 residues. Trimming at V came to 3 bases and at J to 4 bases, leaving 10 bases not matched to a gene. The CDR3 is CASSILASGVKYNEQFF. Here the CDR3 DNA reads TGTGCCAGTAGTATCCTCGCTAGCGGGGTTAAATACAATGAGCAGTTCTTC. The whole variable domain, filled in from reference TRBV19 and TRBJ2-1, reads DGGITQSPKYLFRKEGQNVTLSCEQNLNHDAMYWYRQDPGQGLRLIYYSQIVNDFQKGDIAEGYSVSREKKESFPLTVTSAQKNPTAFYLCASSILASGVKYNEQFFGPGTRLTVL.

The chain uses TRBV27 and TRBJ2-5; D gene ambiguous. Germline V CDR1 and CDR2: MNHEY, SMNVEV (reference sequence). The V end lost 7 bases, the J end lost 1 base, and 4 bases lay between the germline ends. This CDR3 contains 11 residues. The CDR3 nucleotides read TGTGCCAGCAAAGGCCAAGAGACCCAGTACTTC. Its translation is CASKGQETQYF.

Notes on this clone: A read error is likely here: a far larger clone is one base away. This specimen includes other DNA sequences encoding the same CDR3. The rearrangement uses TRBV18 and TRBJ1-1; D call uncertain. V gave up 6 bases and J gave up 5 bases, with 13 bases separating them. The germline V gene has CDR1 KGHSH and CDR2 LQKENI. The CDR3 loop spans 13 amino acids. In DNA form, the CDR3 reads TGTGCCAGCTCGTTATACATGTGGACTGAAGCTTTCTTT. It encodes CASSLYMWTEAFF.

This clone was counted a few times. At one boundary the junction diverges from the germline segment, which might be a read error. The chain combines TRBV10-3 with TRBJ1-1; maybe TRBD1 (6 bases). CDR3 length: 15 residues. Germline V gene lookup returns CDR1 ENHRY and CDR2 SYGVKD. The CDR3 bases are TGTGCCACCGTACCAGGGGACAAGGCGAACGCTGAAGCTTTCTTT. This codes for CATVPGDKANAEAFF.

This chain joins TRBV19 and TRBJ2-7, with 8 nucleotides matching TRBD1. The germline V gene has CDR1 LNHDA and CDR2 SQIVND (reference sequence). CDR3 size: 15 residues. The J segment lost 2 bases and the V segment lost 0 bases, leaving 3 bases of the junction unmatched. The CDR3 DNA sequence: TGTGCCAGTAGTATAGACAGGGGGCTACCCTACGAGCAGTACTTC. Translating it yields CASSIDRGLPYEQYF.

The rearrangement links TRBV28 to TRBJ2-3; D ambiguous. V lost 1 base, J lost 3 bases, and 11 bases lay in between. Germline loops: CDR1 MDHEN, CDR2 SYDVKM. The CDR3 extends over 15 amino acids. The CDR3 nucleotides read TGTGCCAGCAGTTTATCAGATGTGGCGACAGATACGCAGTATTTT. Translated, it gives CASSLSDVATDTQYF.

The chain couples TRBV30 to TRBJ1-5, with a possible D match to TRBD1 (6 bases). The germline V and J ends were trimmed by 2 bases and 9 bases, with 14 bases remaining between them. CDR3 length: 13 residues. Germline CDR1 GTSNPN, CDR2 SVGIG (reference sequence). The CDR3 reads CAWSLGGDRPQHF. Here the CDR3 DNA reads TGTGCCTGGAGTCTAGGGGGTGATCGGCCCCAGCATTTT.

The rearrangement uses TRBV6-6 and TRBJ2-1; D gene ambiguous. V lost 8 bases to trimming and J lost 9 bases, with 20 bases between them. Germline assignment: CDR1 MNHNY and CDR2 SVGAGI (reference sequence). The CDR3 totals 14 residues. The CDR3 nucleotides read TGTGCCAGCGTCGCCCAGACCCAATCCAGTGAGCAGTTCTTC. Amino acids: CASVAQTQSSEQFF.

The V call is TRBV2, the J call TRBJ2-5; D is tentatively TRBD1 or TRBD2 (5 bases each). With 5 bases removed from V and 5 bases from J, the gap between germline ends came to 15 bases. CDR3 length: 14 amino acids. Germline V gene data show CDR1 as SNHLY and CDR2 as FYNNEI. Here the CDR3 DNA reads TGTGCCAGCAGTCCCGGGACCAAGGGGGAGACCCAGTACTTC. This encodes CASSPGTKGETQYF.

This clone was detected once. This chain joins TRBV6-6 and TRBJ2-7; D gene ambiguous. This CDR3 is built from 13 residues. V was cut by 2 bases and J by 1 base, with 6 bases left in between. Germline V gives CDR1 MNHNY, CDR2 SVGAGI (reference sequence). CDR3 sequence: CASSYLQSYEQYF. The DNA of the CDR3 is TGTGCCAGCAGTTACCTACAGTCCTACGAGCAGTACTTC.

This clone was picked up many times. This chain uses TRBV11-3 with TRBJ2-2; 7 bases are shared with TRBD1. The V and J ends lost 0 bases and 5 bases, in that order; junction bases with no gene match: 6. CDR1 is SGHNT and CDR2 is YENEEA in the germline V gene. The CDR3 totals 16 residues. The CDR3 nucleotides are TGTGCCAGCAGCTTAGACGCAGGGGGTGTAACCGGGGAGCTGTTTTTT. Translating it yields CASSLDAGGVTGELFF.